These 5 T cell receptor beta chains share one sample of origin, sequenced in a study of cytomegalovirus exposure and HLA in healthy donors. The PCR made use of 60 Vbeta and 13 Jbeta primers. Generated by immunoSEQ multiplex PCR, the TCRdb table keeps only in-frame clones and is missing some. The sample lists about 200,000 clones, around 79% occurring once. Sequenced sample: PBMCs. The receptors come from a male donor in good health and CMV-seropositive.

This clone was seen a handful of times. The V gene is TRBV5-1, the J gene TRBJ1-2, with a possible D match to TRBD1 (5 bases). This CDR3 spans 15 amino acids. Trimming removed 2 bases at V and 8 bases at J, with 19 bases between. Germline CDR1 SGHRS, CDR2 YFSETQ. The CDR3 bases are TGCGCCAGCAGCTTTAGTCAGGGCTTGGCGTACGGCTACACCTTC. Amino acid sequence: CASSFSQGLAYGYTF.

The V gene is TRBV27, the J gene TRBJ2-1; no firm D call. This CDR3 spans 12 amino acids. From germline, CDR1 is MNHEY and CDR2 SMNVEV (reference sequence). The V end lost 6 bases, the J end lost 8 bases, and 11 bases lay between the germline ends. The CDR3 nucleotides read TGTGCCAGCAGCTTTAGTAGCCATGAGCAGTTCTTC. It yields the protein CASSFSSHEQFF.

The genes are TRBV29-1 and TRBJ2-2; 8 bases are shared with TRBD2. Germline V gene sequence: CDR1 SQVTM, CDR2 ANQGSEA. The CDR3 covers 14 residues. Germline trimming cut 8 bases from V and 6 bases from J; bases unmatched to any gene: 11. The CDR3 sequence is CSPRAGARPGELFF. The CDR3 nucleotides read TGCAGCCCCAGAGCGGGGGCACGCCCCGGGGAGCTGTTTTTT.

The chain links TRBV6-5 to TRBJ1-6; 9 nucleotides match TRBD1. Unmatched junction bases numbered 4, after V lost 9 bases and J lost 10 bases. Germline V CDR1 and CDR2: MNHEY, SVGAGI. CDR3 size: 12 residues. The CDR3 bases are TGTGCCAGGGACAGGGGCAGCTCACCCCTCCACTTT. Translated: CARDRGSSPLHF.

This sequence joins TRBV2 and TRBJ2-5, with no clear D. The CDR3 length is 11 residues. V lost 2 bases and J lost 5, with 3 bases in between. Germline loops: CDR1 SNHLY, CDR2 FYNNEI. The CDR3 spells CASSELETQYF. CDR3 DNA sequence: TGTGCCAGCAGTGAACTGGAGACCCAGTACTTC.